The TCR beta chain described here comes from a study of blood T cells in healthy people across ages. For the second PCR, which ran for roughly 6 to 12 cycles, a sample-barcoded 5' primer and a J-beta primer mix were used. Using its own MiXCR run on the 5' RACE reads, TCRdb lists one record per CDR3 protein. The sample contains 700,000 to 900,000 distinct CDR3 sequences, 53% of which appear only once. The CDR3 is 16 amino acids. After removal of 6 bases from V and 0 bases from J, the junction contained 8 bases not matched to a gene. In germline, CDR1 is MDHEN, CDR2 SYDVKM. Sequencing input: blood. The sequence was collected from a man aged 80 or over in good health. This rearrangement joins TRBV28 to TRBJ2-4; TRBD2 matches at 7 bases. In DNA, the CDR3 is TGTGCCAGCAGCCTGGCGGGGGTCTTAGCCAAAAACATTCAGTACTTC. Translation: CASSLAGVLAKNIQYF.